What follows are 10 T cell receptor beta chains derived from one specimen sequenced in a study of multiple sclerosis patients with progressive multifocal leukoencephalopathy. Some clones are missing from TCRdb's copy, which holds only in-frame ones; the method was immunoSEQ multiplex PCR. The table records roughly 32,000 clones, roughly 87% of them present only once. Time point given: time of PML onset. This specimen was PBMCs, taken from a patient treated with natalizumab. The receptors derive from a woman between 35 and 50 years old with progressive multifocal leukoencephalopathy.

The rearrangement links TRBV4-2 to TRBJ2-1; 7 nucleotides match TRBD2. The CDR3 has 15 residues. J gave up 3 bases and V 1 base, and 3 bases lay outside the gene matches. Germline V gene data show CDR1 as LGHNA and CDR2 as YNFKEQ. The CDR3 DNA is TGTGCCAGCAGCCAAGCGGGGGGAGTCTACAATGAGCAGTTCTTC. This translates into CASSQAGGVYNEQFF.

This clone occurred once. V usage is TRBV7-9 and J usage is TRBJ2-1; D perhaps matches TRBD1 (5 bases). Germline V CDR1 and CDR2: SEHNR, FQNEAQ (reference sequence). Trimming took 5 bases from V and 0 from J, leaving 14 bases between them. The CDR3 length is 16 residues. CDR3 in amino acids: CASSPSGSSSYNEQFF. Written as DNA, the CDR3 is TGTGCCAGCAGCCCCTCAGGGTCCAGCTCCTACAATGAGCAGTTCTTC.

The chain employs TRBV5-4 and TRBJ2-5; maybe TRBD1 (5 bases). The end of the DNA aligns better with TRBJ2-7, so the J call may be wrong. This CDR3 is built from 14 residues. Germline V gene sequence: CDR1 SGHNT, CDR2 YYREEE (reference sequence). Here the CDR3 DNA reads TGTGCCAGCAGCTTGGGCGCAGGGCCTTACGAGCAGTACTTC. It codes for CASSLGAGPYEQYF.

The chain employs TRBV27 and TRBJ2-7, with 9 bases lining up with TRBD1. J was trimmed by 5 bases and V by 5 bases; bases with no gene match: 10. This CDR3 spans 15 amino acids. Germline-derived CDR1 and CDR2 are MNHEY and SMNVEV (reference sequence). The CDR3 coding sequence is TGTGCCAGCAGTACAAACAGGGGGCGCGGGAACGAGCAGTACTTC. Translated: CASSTNRGRGNEQYF.

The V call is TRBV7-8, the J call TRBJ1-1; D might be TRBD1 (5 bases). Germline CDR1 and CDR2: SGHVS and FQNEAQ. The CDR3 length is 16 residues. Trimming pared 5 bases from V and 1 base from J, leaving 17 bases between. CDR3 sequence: CASSRSIGARNTEAFF. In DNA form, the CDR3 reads TGTGCCAGCAGCAGATCAATAGGGGCTAGGAACACTGAAGCTTTCTTT.

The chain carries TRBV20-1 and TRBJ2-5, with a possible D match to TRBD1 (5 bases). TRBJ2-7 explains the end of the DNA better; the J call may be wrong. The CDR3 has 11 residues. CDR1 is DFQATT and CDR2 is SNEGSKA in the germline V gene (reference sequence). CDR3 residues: CSARDRDEQYF. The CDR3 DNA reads TGCAGTGCTAGAGACAGGGACGAGCAGTACTTC.

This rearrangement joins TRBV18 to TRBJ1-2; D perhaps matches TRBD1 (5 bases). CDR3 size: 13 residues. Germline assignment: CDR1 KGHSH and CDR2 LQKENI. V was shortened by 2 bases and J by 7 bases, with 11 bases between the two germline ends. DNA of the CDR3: TGTGCCAGCTCACCAGGCAGGGAGGGTGGCTACACCTTC. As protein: CASSPGREGGYTF.

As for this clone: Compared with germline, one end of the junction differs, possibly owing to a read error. CDR3 nucleotides: TGTGCCAGCAGCTTAGGCCAGGGAGGGCTAAGCTTC. Protein product: CASSLGQGGLSF. V is TRBV7-9 and J is TRBJ2-7, with 7 positions matching TRBD2. The CDR3 sequence is 12 residues long. Germline V gene lookup returns CDR1 SEHNR and CDR2 FQNEAQ (reference sequence). Filled out from reference TRBV7-9 and TRBJ2-7, the complete variable domain reads DTGVSQNPRHKITKRGQNVTFRCDPISEHNRLYWYRQTLGQGPEFLTYFQNEAQLEKSRLLSDRFSAERPKGSFSTLEIQRTEQGDSAMYLCASSLGQGGLSFGPGTRLTVT.

The CDR3 nucleotides read TGTGCCAGCAGCTTTAACACCGGGGAGCTGTTTTTT. Residues: CASSFNTGELFF. V usage is TRBV7-2 and J usage is TRBJ2-2, with D unclear. Germline CDR1 is SGHTA and CDR2 is FQGNSA. V gave up 3 bases and J gave up 2 bases, with 1 base separating them. This CDR3 contains 12 residues.

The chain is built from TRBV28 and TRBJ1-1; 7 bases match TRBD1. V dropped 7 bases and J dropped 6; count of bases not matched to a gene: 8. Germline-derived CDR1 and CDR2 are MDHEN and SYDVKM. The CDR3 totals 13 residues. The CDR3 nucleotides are TGTGCCAGCATTCCTGGACAGGTACCTGAAGCTTTCTTT. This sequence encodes CASIPGQVPEAFF.